Sequencing of this TCR beta chain was carried out in a study of CD8 T cells in Susac syndrome. Reverse transcription used roughly 0.5 to 1 ug RNA and random hexamers. TCRdb reanalysed the immunoSEQ multiplex PCR reads using MiXCR and keeps one entry per CDR3 protein. This table holds more than 150,000 distinct CDR3 sequences, around 94% found once. V lost 5 bases and J lost 7; bases outside the gene matches: 7. The CDR3 has 15 amino acids. The germline V gene encodes CDR1 MDHEN and CDR2 SYDVKM. CD8+ and CD4+ T cells from blood underwent TCR beta sequencing, which was carried out in a high-throughput format. While CD8+ and CD4+ T cells were isolated negatively, TEMRA cells were enriched by FACS.

The chain couples TRBV28 to TRBJ1-5, with 11 bases fitting TRBD1. The sequence derives from a human donor in good health. Source material: CD4+ T cells from PBMCs. The chain's CDR3 is CASSPTGTGGQPQHF. The DNA for the CDR3 is TGTGCCAGCAGTCCGACCGGGACAGGGGGACAGCCCCAGCATTTT.